The source of this T cell receptor (beta chain) is a study of Graves' ophthalmopathy and Graves' hyperthyroidism. V shed 5 bases and J shed 6 bases, with 11 bases lying between them. CDR1 and CDR2 (germline): DFQATT, SNEGSKA (reference sequence). This CDR3 is 11 amino acids long. The study amplified TCR beta CDR3 regions using RNA transcripts. First-round RT-PCR used HTBI primers; second-round multiplex PCR followed. One entry per CDR3 protein results from TCRdb running MiXCR on the multiplex PCR reads. The sample has more than 300,000 distinct CDR3 sequences, about 18% seen once. Diagnosis used clinical symptoms, serum thyroxine, TRAb, thyroid ultrasound and orbital computed tomography. About 10 ml of fresh blood yielded the PBMCs by density gradient. Study-level results: Blood contained most expanded thyroid clonotypes exceeding 0.001 frequency.

About this clonotype: Its target is unknown.

The sequence was collected from an adult woman with stable Graves' hyperthyroidism. The chain recombines TRBV20-1 with TRBJ2-7, with D maybe TRBD2 (7 bases). Sequenced material: peripheral blood. The CDR3 loop is CSAGGGSEQYF. CDR3 DNA sequence: TGCAGTGCTGGGGGGGGCTCCGAGCAGTACTTC.